This TCR beta chain is from a study of cytomegalovirus exposure and HLA in healthy donors. Overall study results and limits: Likely technical artifact: a cluster of highly shared sequence variants.

Concerning this clone: Its antigen remains unknown.

The primer mix had 60 Vbeta and 13 Jbeta primers. The method was immunoSEQ multiplex PCR; TCRdb's version includes in-frame clones alone and lacks a portion of them. Of some 70,000 clones in the sample, approximately 70% were seen once. Each donor's status was that of a healthy bone marrow donor. Trimming stripped 4 bases from V and 8 bases from J, with 14 bases between. Per the germline V gene, CDR1 is SEHNR and CDR2 is FQNEAQ (reference sequence). The CDR3 runs to 13 residues. This clonotype originated in a male donor in good health and CMV-seropositive. The chain uses TRBV7-9 and TRBJ1-1, with D tentatively TRBD1 (5 bases). Sequences were obtained from PBMCs. The CDR3 DNA sequence: TGTGCCAGCAGCTCCGGATTGAGGACAGAAGCTTTCTTT. Its protein is CASSSGLRTEAFF.